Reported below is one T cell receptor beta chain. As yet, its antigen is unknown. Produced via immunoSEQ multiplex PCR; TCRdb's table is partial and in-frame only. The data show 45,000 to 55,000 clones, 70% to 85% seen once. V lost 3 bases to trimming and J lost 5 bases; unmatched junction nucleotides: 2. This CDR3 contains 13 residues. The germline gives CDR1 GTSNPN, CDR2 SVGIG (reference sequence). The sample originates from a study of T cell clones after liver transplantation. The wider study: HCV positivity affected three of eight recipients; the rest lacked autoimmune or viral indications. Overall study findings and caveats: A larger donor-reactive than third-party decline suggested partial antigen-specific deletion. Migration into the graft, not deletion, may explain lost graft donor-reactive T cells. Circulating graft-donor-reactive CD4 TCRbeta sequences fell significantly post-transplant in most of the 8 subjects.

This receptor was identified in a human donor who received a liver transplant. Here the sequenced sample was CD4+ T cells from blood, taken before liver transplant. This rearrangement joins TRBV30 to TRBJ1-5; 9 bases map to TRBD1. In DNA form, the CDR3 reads TGTGCCTGGAGGACAGGGGGTGATCAGCCCCAGCATTTT. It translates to CAWRTGGDQPQHF. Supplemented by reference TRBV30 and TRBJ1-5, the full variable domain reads SQTIHQWPATLVQPVGSPLSLECTVEGTSNPNLYWYRQAAGRGLQLLFYSVGIGQISSEVPQNLSASRPQDRQFILSSKKLLLSDSGFYLCAWRTGGDQPQHFGDGTRLSIL.